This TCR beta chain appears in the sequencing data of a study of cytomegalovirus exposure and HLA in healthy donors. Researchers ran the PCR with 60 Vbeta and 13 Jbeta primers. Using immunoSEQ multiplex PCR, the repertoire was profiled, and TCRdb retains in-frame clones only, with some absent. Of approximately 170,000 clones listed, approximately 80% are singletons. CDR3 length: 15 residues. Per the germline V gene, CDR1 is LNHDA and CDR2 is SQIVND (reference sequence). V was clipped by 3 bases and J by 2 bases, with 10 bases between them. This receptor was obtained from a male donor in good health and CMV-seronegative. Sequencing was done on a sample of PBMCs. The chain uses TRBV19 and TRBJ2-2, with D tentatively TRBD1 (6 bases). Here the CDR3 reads CASSIVGANTGELFF. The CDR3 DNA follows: TGTGCCAGTAGTATTGTGGGGGCCAACACCGGGGAGCTGTTTTTT.